This T cell receptor beta chain comes out of a study of blood T cells in healthy people across ages. Findings and caveats of the study: It was held that diversity estimates obtained from one million T cells represented underestimates.

Together with a sample-barcoded 5' primer, a J-beta primer mix was included in a second PCR lasting roughly 6 to 12 cycles. The template-switch adaptor was a 5' adaptor with 12 random nucleotides. It tagged each cDNA molecule. TCRdb fed the 5' RACE reads into MiXCR, producing one record per CDR3 protein. In the table there are around 870,000 distinct CDR3 sequences, 25% to 35% of which are singletons. This clonotype was picked up many times. Its antigen is undetermined. The CDR3 length is 14 residues. Germline V lookup: CDR1 KGHDR, CDR2 SFDVKD. With 7 bases removed from V and 5 bases from J, the gap between germline ends came to 14 bases.

This sequence joins TRBV24-1 and TRBJ2-1; a possible D gene is TRBD2 (5 bases). This TCR was recovered from a woman older than 75 in good health. Sequenced material: blood. This CDR3 is CATSQDWRNNEQFF. In nucleotides, the CDR3 is TGTGCCACCAGCCAAGATTGGAGGAACAATGAGCAGTTCTTC.